This T cell receptor beta chain was sequenced in a study of blood T cell repertoires in COVID-19. About the research overall: T cells, B-cell-depleted T cells, or PBMCs provided the cDNA or gDNA that served as material.

The repertoire was sequenced with immunoSEQ multiplex PCR; TCRdb's copy has only in-frame clones and lacks some. The sample consists of roughly 320,000 clones, about 87% of them appearing once. CDR1 and CDR2 from the germline V gene are GTSNPN and SVGIG (reference sequence). The V and J ends lost 1 base and 5 bases, in that order; junction bases with no gene match: 9. The CDR3 is made up of 16 amino acids. This receptor was identified in a man between 65 and 79 years old with acute or convalescent COVID-19. The rearrangement links TRBV30 to TRBJ2-5; 11 bases are shared with TRBD2. Material for sequencing was peripheral blood. The DNA for the CDR3 is TGTGCCTGGAGTGCAGGACTAGCGGGCTCGTGGGAGACCCAGTACTTC. Its protein product is CAWSAGLAGSWETQYF.